Listed below are T cell receptor beta chains from one sample, sequenced in a study of T cell clones after liver transplantation. TCRdb's table, derived via immunoSEQ multiplex PCR, lists solely in-frame clones and lacks some. This table holds fewer than 45,000 clones, about 86% found once. Source: CD4+ T cells from blood, taken 24 months after liver transplant. The receptors here all came from a human patient who received a liver transplant. Some T cells here may be from the graft donor. The CDR3 runs from the conserved cysteine through the conserved F or W. Each record gives: V gene, clone size, J gene, D gene, CDR3 protein, CDR3 DNA. D genes are given only for firm matches. Clone size, where shown, is once, few, many, or a class for clones that have expanded.

v_call: TRBV13
clone_size: NA
j_call: TRBJ2-3
d_call: NA
cdr3_aa: CASSFTGLSTDTQYF
cdr3_nt: TGTGCCAGCAGCTTCACGGGGCTTAGCACAGATACGCAGTATTTT

v_call: TRBV5-1
clone_size: NA
j_call: TRBJ1-2
d_call: NA
cdr3_aa: CASSTGDYGYTF
cdr3_nt: TGCGCCAGCAGCACAGGAGACTATGGCTACACCTTC

v_call: TRBV2
clone_size: NA
j_call: TRBJ2-1
d_call: TRBD1
cdr3_aa: CASSEDRGGSNEQFF
cdr3_nt: TGTGCCAGCAGTGAGGACAGGGGGGGTAGCAATGAGCAGTTCTTC

v_call: TRBV27
clone_size: once
j_call: TRBJ2-5
d_call: NA
cdr3_aa: CASSRDTQETQYF
cdr3_nt: TGTGCCAGCAGTAGGGACACCCAAGAGACCCAGTACTTC

v_call: TRBV6-1
clone_size: NA
j_call: TRBJ2-3
d_call: NA
cdr3_aa: CASSDGQIDTQYF
cdr3_nt: TGTGCCAGCAGTGACGGCCAAATAGATACGCAGTATTTT

v_call: TRBV7-3
clone_size: NA
j_call: TRBJ1-1
d_call: NA
cdr3_aa: CASSLTLGAEAFF
cdr3_nt: TGTGCCAGCAGCTTAACCCTTGGGGCTGAAGCTTTCTTT

v_call: TRBV5-1
clone_size: NA
j_call: TRBJ1-6
d_call: NA
cdr3_aa: CASSREGSAPLHF
cdr3_nt: TGCGCCAGCAGCAGGGAAGGATCCGCACCCCTCCACTTT

v_call: TRBV27
clone_size: NA
j_call: TRBJ1-5
d_call: NA
cdr3_aa: CASSPRRSNQPQHF
cdr3_nt: TGTGCCAGCAGTCCCCGACGGAGCAATCAGCCCCAGCATTTT

v_call: TRBV5-4
clone_size: NA
j_call: TRBJ2-5
d_call: NA
cdr3_aa: CASSRSTKGVGTQYF
cdr3_nt: TGTGCCAGCAGCCGTTCAACAAAAGGGGTTGGGACCCAGTACTTC

v_call: TRBV18
clone_size: NA
j_call: TRBJ2-2
d_call: NA
cdr3_aa: CASSPGGELFF
cdr3_nt: TGTGCCAGCTCACCTGGCGGGGAGCTGTTTTTT

v_call: TRBV19
clone_size: NA
j_call: TRBJ2-5
d_call: TRBD2
cdr3_aa: CASSHDKTSGGPPAHQETQYF
cdr3_nt: TGTGCCAGTAGTCACGACAAAACTAGCGGGGGGCCTCCTGCGCACCAAGAGACCCAGTACTTC

v_call: TRBV29-1
clone_size: NA
j_call: TRBJ1-1
d_call: NA
cdr3_aa: CSGRTANTEAFF
cdr3_nt: TGCAGCGGCCGAACAGCGAACACTGAAGCTTTCTTT

v_call: TRBV4-1
clone_size: NA
j_call: TRBJ1-6
d_call: NA
cdr3_aa: CASSQDRAGKGNNSPLHF
cdr3_nt: TGCGCCAGCAGCCAAGATCGGGCAGGGAAGGGGAATAATTCACCCCTCCACTTT

v_call: TRBV5-5
clone_size: NA
j_call: TRBJ1-4
d_call: TRBD1
cdr3_aa: CASSLAGGTGVSEKLFF
cdr3_nt: TGTGCCAGCAGCTTGGCAGGGGGGACAGGGGTTAGTGAAAAACTGTTTTTT

v_call: TRBV10-3
clone_size: NA
j_call: TRBJ1-3
d_call: NA
cdr3_aa: CAISIGFSGNTIYF
cdr3_nt: TGTGCCATCAGTATTGGGTTCTCTGGAAACACCATATATTTT

v_call: TRBV27
clone_size: NA
j_call: TRBJ1-6
d_call: TRBD1
cdr3_aa: CASSSQGAPRDSPLHF
cdr3_nt: TGTGCCAGCAGTTCCCAGGGGGCACCTAGGGATTCACCCCTCCACTTT

v_call: TRBV9
clone_size: NA
j_call: TRBJ2-7
d_call: TRBD2
cdr3_aa: CASSVSTSGRVEQYF
cdr3_nt: TGTGCCAGCAGCGTTTCGACTAGCGGGAGAGTCGAGCAGTACTTC

v_call: TRBV27
clone_size: NA
j_call: TRBJ2-7
d_call: NA
cdr3_aa: CASSLSMARGSYEQYF
cdr3_nt: TGTGCCAGCAGTTTATCGATGGCCCGAGGGTCCTACGAGCAGTACTTC

v_call: TRBV19
clone_size: few
j_call: TRBJ1-4
d_call: TRBD1
cdr3_aa: CASSSDRVDEKLFF
cdr3_nt: TGTGCCAGTAGTTCGGACAGGGTAGACGAAAAACTGTTTTTT

v_call: TRBV11-3
clone_size: NA
j_call: TRBJ2-1
d_call: TRBD1
cdr3_aa: CASSRRTGGDWNNEQFF
cdr3_nt: TGTGCCAGCAGCCGACGTACAGGGGGCGATTGGAACAATGAGCAGTTCTTC

v_call: TRBV5-1
clone_size: few
j_call: TRBJ2-4
d_call: NA
cdr3_aa: CASGVGADKNIQYF
cdr3_nt: TGCGCCAGTGGGGTAGGGGCGGACAAAAACATTCAGTACTTC

v_call: TRBV30
clone_size: NA
j_call: TRBJ2-7
d_call: NA
cdr3_aa: CAWSPLLLGTYEQYF
cdr3_nt: TGTGCCTGGAGTCCTCTTCTCCTGGGGACCTACGAGCAGTACTTC

v_call: TRBV7-3
clone_size: NA
j_call: TRBJ1-1
d_call: NA
cdr3_aa: CASSNRQVGSLSEAFF
cdr3_nt: TGTGCCAGCAGCAATCGACAGGTCGGATCCCTTTCTGAAGCTTTCTTT

v_call: TRBV28
clone_size: NA
j_call: TRBJ1-6
d_call: NA
cdr3_aa: CASTKVNSPLHF
cdr3_nt: TGTGCCAGCACCAAGGTGAATTCACCCCTCCACTTT

v_call: TRBV6-5
clone_size: NA
j_call: TRBJ1-4
d_call: NA
cdr3_aa: CASSYSGRAEKLFF
cdr3_nt: TGTGCCAGCAGTTACTCGGGCAGGGCTGAAAAACTGTTTTTT

v_call: TRBV6-5
clone_size: NA
j_call: TRBJ1-5
d_call: NA
cdr3_aa: CASSPTGSGRQPQHF
cdr3_nt: TGTGCCAGCAGTCCGACTGGTTCGGGCAGGCAGCCCCAGCATTTT

v_call: TRBV28
clone_size: NA
j_call: TRBJ2-7
d_call: TRBD2
cdr3_aa: CASSFVGSGRAYEQYF
cdr3_nt: TGTGCCAGCAGTTTTGTAGGTAGCGGGAGGGCCTACGAGCAGTACTTC

v_call: TRBV6-8
clone_size: NA
j_call: TRBJ1-5
d_call: NA
cdr3_aa: CASRPGGVEQPQHF
cdr3_nt: TGTGCCAGCAGGCCGGGTGGGGTTGAACAGCCCCAGCATTTT

v_call: TRBV5-4
clone_size: NA
j_call: TRBJ1-2
d_call: NA
cdr3_aa: CASSITGFGYTF
cdr3_nt: TGTGCCAGCAGCATAACAGGGTTTGGCTACACCTTC

v_call: TRBV5-4
clone_size: few
j_call: TRBJ1-2
d_call: TRBD1
cdr3_aa: CASSGGQGLHGYTF
cdr3_nt: TGTGCCAGCAGCGGTGGACAGGGGTTGCACGGCTACACCTTC

v_call: TRBV2
clone_size: NA
j_call: TRBJ2-3
d_call: TRBD2
cdr3_aa: CASRSRGLAGYKDTQYF
cdr3_nt: TGTGCCAGCAGGTCCCGCGGACTAGCGGGGTATAAGGATACGCAGTATTTT

v_call: TRBV28
clone_size: NA
j_call: TRBJ2-5
d_call: TRBD1
cdr3_aa: CASSLSGTGRQETQYF
cdr3_nt: TGTGCCAGCAGTTTGAGTGGGACAGGGCGACAAGAGACCCAGTACTTC

v_call: TRBV7-7
clone_size: NA
j_call: TRBJ2-1
d_call: TRBD1
cdr3_aa: CASSRDRNSYNEQFF
cdr3_nt: TGTGCCAGCAGCAGGGACAGAAACTCCTACAATGAGCAGTTCTTC

v_call: TRBV27
clone_size: NA
j_call: TRBJ2-5
d_call: NA
cdr3_aa: CASSPRRKTGMETQYF
cdr3_nt: TGTGCCAGCAGCCCACGTCGCAAAACAGGGATGGAGACCCAGTACTTC

v_call: TRBV29-1
clone_size: once
j_call: TRBJ2-3
d_call: NA
cdr3_aa: CSVAQQGRSDTQYF
cdr3_nt: TGCAGCGTTGCCCAACAGGGGAGGTCAGATACGCAGTATTTT

v_call: TRBV6-5
clone_size: NA
j_call: TRBJ2-7
d_call: NA
cdr3_aa: CASSTRTGIEQYF
cdr3_nt: TGTGCCAGCAGTACCAGAACAGGGATCGAGCAGTACTTC

v_call: TRBV5-8
clone_size: NA
j_call: TRBJ2-1
d_call: NA
cdr3_aa: CASSLGSYKQFF
cdr3_nt: TGTGCCAGCAGCTTAGGGAGTTACAAACAGTTCTTC

v_call: TRBV10-3
clone_size: NA
j_call: TRBJ1-4
d_call: TRBD1
cdr3_aa: CAISEDRGRREKLFF
cdr3_nt: TGTGCCATCAGTGAGGACAGGGGGCGCAGGGAAAAACTGTTTTTT

v_call: TRBV18
clone_size: few
j_call: TRBJ2-2
d_call: NA
cdr3_aa: CASSPVGGELFF
cdr3_nt: TGTGCCAGCTCACCGGTGGGCGGGGAGCTGTTTTTT